This passage covers 20 T cell receptor beta chains from one sample sequenced in a study of breast tumors, draining lymph nodes, adjacent tissues. TCRdb recomputed calls from the multiplex PCR reads with MiXCR, one row per CDR3 protein. The sample has some 130,000 distinct CDR3 sequences; 21% are singletons. Breast cancer patients provided tissue from their axillary draining lymph nodes. The source material was axillary lymph node tissue. The receptors were sampled from a female donor with breast cancer. Some clones in this sample may be carry-over from other donors' samples.

This clonotype was recorded at least ten times. The chain links TRBV12-3 or TRBV12-4 to TRBJ1-3, with 7 bases lining up with TRBD1. The CDR3 length is 14 residues. Trimming cost V 6 bases and J 2 bases; bases outside gene matches: 4. The CDR3 here is CASRTGSTGNTIYF. The CDR3 nucleotides read TGTGCCAGCAGGACAGGGTCGACTGGAAACACCATATATTTT.

A remark on this clonotype: This may arise from a read error, as a much more abundant clone is one base away. The rearrangement uses TRBV27 and TRBJ2-1; perhaps TRBD2 as D (5 bases). Germline V gene sequence: CDR1 MNHEY, CDR2 SMNVEV (reference sequence). This CDR3 region has 15 residues. The CDR3, as DNA: TGTGCCAGCAGTTTCTTAGCGTTATCCTGCAATGAGCAGTTCTTC. This gives the protein CASSFLALSCNEQFF.

Ten or more counts support this clonotype. A read error may account for a junction end that differs from germline. V is TRBV27 and J is TRBJ2-7; 9 nucleotides align to TRBD1. The CDR3 has 15 amino acids. CDR1 MNHEY and CDR2 SMNVEV come from the germline V gene (reference sequence). This chain's CDR3 is CASSPSGTGLYEQYF. CDR3 DNA sequence: TGCGCCAGCAGCCCTTCCGGGACAGGGCTATACGAGCAGTACTTC.

This clonotype occurred many times. The chain combines TRBV19 with TRBJ2-3; no reliable D call. The CDR3 has 14 amino acids. CDR1 and CDR2 (germline): LNHDA, SQIVND (reference sequence). The V end was cut by 4 bases, the J end by 3 bases, with 11 bases between. The CDR3, as DNA: TGTGCCAGTAGTAAGGGTCCGCGGACAGATACGCAGTATTTT. Amino acid sequence: CASSKGPRTDTQYF.

Many counts were recorded for this clonotype. The chain combines TRBV2 with TRBJ2-7; D is undetermined. V lost 3 bases, J lost 2 bases, and 5 bases lay in between. This CDR3 has 12 amino acids. Germline V gene lookup returns CDR1 SNHLY and CDR2 FYNNEI. This CDR3 is CASSDGTYEQYF. The CDR3 DNA reads as TGTGCCAGCAGTGACGGAACCTACGAGCAGTACTTC.

In this sample, this clonotype turned up a few times. The gene calls are TRBV5-8 and TRBJ2-4; TRBD1 matches 8 bases. Looked up from germline, CDR1 is SGHTS and CDR2 is YDEGEE. The length of the CDR3 is 13 residues. Germline trimming cut 2 bases from V and 6 bases from J; bases unmatched to any gene: 1. This CDR3 is CASSLDRGNIQYF. The CDR3 bases are TGTGCCAGCAGCTTAGACAGGGGAAACATTCAGTACTTC. Complete variable domain (other parts from reference TRBV5-8 and TRBJ2-4): EAGVTQSPTHLIKTRGQQATLRCSPISGHTSVYWYQQALGLGLQFLLWYDEGEERNRGNFPPRFSGRQFPNYSSELNVNALELEDSALYLCASSLDRGNIQYFGAGTRLSVL.

For this clonotype: This may be a read error: a much more frequent sequence differs by one nucleotide. The chain joins TRBV14 to TRBJ2-7; tentative D call: TRBD2 (5 bases). The CDR3 totals 14 residues. V was clipped by 4 bases and J by 6 bases, with 16 bases between them. Germline V CDR1 and CDR2: SGHDN, FVKESK. CDR3 protein: CASSRRTGFPEQYF. CDR3 DNA sequence: TGTGCCAGCAGCCGGCGGACTGGCTTCCCCGAGCAGTACTTC.

Notes on this clonotype: This may stem from a read error, because a much larger clone lies one nucleotide away. The CDR3 nucleotides are TGTGCCAGCTTGACGGACTCTGGAAACACCATACATTTT. It specifies CASLTDSGNTIHF. The chain is built from TRBV2 and TRBJ1-3; D remains unclear. Germline lookup yields CDR1 SNHLY and CDR2 FYNNEI. The CDR3 extends over 13 amino acids. Full variable domain (rest looked up from reference TRBV2 and TRBJ1-3): EPEVTQTPSHQVTQMGQEVILRCVPISNHLYFYWYRQILGQKVEFLVSFYNNEISEKSEIFDDQFSVERPDGSNFTLKIRSTKLEDSAMYFCASLTDSGNTIHFGEGSWLTVV.

In regard to this clonotype: Germline is not matched at one junction end, which may reflect a read error. This chain joins TRBV6-1 and TRBJ2-7; D could derive from TRBD1 or TRBD2 (5 bases each). Per germline, CDR1 MNHNS and CDR2 SASEGT. The CDR3 length is 14 residues. This chain's CDR3 is CASSLPGPQVERYF. The CDR3 DNA reads as TGTGCCAGCAGCCTTCCGGGGCCTCAGGTGGAGCGGTACTTC.

On this clonotype: In this CDR3 the conserved last residue, phenylalanine or tryptophan, is missing, so a read error is likely. The chain employs TRBV28 and TRBJ1-5, with unresolved D. V was cut by 3 bases and J by 2 bases, with 8 bases left in between. The germline V gene has CDR1 MDHEN and CDR2 SYDVKM. This CDR3 contains 14 residues. DNA of the CDR3: TGTGCCAGCAGTTTGGTTATTGGCAATCAGCCCCAGCATTTG. As protein: CASSLVIGNQPQHL.

This clonotype was picked up a small number of times. This sequence may be a read error, since a much larger clone differs from it by one base. The V gene is TRBV5-1, the J gene TRBJ2-7; TRBD1 matches at 12 bases. This CDR3 comprises 14 residues. Germline CDR1 is SGHRS and CDR2 is YFSETQ. The CDR3 bases are TGCACCAGCAGCTTGGGACAGGGGGCGGGAGAGCAGTACTTC. Its translation is CTSSLGQGAGEQYF.

For this clonotype: A much larger clone lies one base from this, so it may be a read error. V usage is TRBV27 and J usage is TRBJ2-3; TRBD1 agrees at 8 bases. In germline, CDR1 is MNHEY, CDR2 SMNVEV (reference sequence). Trimming removed 0 bases from V and 3 bases from J; junction bases left unmatched: 5. The CDR3 extends over 16 amino acids. The CDR3 sequence: CASSLSGRGRTDTQYF. The CDR3 nucleotides read TGTGCCAGCAGTTTATCGGGCAGGGGGCGGACAGATACGCAGTATTTT.

This clonotype was recorded many times. The CDR3 DNA is TGTGCCAGTAGCCAAGAGGGCCCCGGTGGGTATGGCTACACCTTC. This encodes CASSQEGPGGYGYTF. J is TRBJ1-2 and V is TRBV19; D is unresolved. The CDR3 is made up of 15 amino acids. V lost 6 bases to trimming and J lost 5 bases, with 19 bases between them. CDR1 and CDR2 (germline): LNHDA, SQIVND (reference sequence). The whole variable domain, filled in from reference TRBV19 and TRBJ1-2, reads DGGITQSPKYLFRKEGQNVTLSCEQNLNHDAMYWYRQDPGQGLRLIYYSQIVNDFQKGDIAEGYSVSREKKESFPLTVTSAQKNPTAFYLCASSQEGPGGYGYTFGSGTRLTVV.

The J gene is TRBJ1-1, the V gene TRBV6-6; tentative D call: TRBD1 (6 bases). Looked up from germline, CDR1 is MNHNY and CDR2 is SVGAGI (reference sequence). The CDR3 has 16 residues. V dropped 7 bases and J dropped 4 bases, with 22 bases sitting between them. CDR3 sequence: CASKGGSARRGTEAFF. CDR3 sequence (DNA): TGTGCCAGCAAGGGGGGGAGTGCCCGTCGTGGCACTGAAGCTTTCTTT.

The chain has TRBV28 and TRBJ1-2; no definite D call. The germline gives CDR1 MDHEN, CDR2 SYDVKM. The CDR3 contains 12 residues. The ends were cut back, 5 bases at V and 1 base at J, with 5 bases in the middle. CDR3 DNA sequence: TGTGCCAGCAGTCGGCTTAACTATGGCTACACCTTC. Translated: CASSRLNYGYTF.

This clonotype was picked up many times. The V gene is TRBV11-3, the J gene TRBJ2-1; unclear D gene. The germline gives CDR1 SGHNT, CDR2 YENEEA. The V gene lost 1 base and the J gene lost 6 bases, with 7 bases spanning the gap. The CDR3 loop spans 13 amino acids. The CDR3 protein is CASSLARLNEQFF. DNA of the CDR3: TGTGCCAGCAGCTTAGCCCGTCTCAATGAGCAGTTCTTC.

Turning to this clonotype: Being one base from a much bigger clone, this may be a read error. The chain recombines TRBV18 with TRBJ2-1, with 8 bases that match TRBD2. The V and J ends lost 6 bases and 6 bases, in that order; junction bases with no gene match: 10. The CDR3 has 15 amino acids. Germline V gene data show CDR1 as KGHSH and CDR2 as LQKENI. The CDR3 loop is CASSPTGTSVNEQFF. CDR3 nucleotide sequence: TGTGCCAGCTCCCCAACCGGGACTAGTGTCAATGAGCAGTTCTTC.

Remarks on this clonotype: Because the CDR3 is missing its conserved closing phenylalanine or tryptophan, this is likely a read error. CDR3 DNA sequence: TGTGCCAGCAGTTACTCGAGGACGGGGACGAATTCACCCCTCCACCTT. Protein sequence: CASSYSRTGTNSPLHL. The gene calls are TRBV6-2 or TRBV6-3 and TRBJ1-6, with a weak D call TRBD1 (5 bases). The V end lost 0 bases, the J end lost 7 bases, and 13 bases lay between the germline ends. CDR3 length equals 16 residues. The germline V gene encodes CDR1 MNHEY and CDR2 SVGEGT.

In this sample, this clonotype turned up many times. A read error may produce the germline difference seen at one junction end. The chain employs TRBV7-7 and TRBJ2-7, with 9 bases that match TRBD1. There are 13 residues in the CDR3. Germline V gene lookup returns CDR1 SSHAT and CDR2 FNYEAQ (reference sequence). CDR3 nucleotide sequence: TGTGCTAGCAGCCAAGGGACAGGGTATGAGCAGTACTTC. This translates into CASSQGTGYEQYF.

This clonotype was observed at least ten times. The rearrangement uses TRBV20-1 and TRBJ2-5, with 8 bases that match TRBD2. J gave up 5 bases and V 3 bases, and 8 bases lay outside the gene matches. This CDR3 is built from 14 residues. CDR1 and CDR2 (germline): DFQATT, SNEGSKA (reference sequence). CDR3 nucleotides: TGCAGTGCTAGTAGGGCGGGAGGATGGGAGACCCAGTACTTC. This sequence encodes CSASRAGGWETQYF.